The 5 T cell receptor beta chains in this list originate from one sample, sequenced in a study of T cell repertoires in cytomegalovirus infection. MiXCR, applied by TCRdb to the reads, yields one record per CDR3 protein. Counted here are hundreds of thousands of distinct CDR3 sequences, roughly a sixth occurring once; the ten biggest clones make up 9.5% to 15%. The sample was PBMCs. Receptor source: a human donor in good health (CMV status not recorded). Some clones in this sample may be carry-over from other donors' samples.

This clonotype was seen at least ten times. This chain links TRBV28 with TRBJ1-2; no clear D. Trimming shortened V by 4 bases and J by 8 bases, and 14 bases separated the two germline ends. CDR1 is MDHEN, CDR2 SYDVKM, per germline. The CDR3 is 13 residues long. CDR3 DNA sequence: TGTGCCAGCAGTTCGGACTCCATAGGCGGCTACACCTTC. Protein: CASSSDSIGGYTF.

This clonotype was recorded at least ten times. The DNA of the CDR3 is TGTGCCAGCAGTCGCCCGGGACCGAAAAATCAGCCCCAGCATTTT. It specifies CASSRPGPKNQPQHF. The chain links TRBV6-1 to TRBJ1-5, with D possibly being TRBD1 (5 bases). The germline V and J ends were trimmed by 5 bases and 4 bases, with 15 bases remaining between them. The length of the CDR3 is 15 residues. The V gene's germline CDR1 is MNHNS and CDR2 SASEGT.

This clonotype was counted many times. This chain connects TRBV6-1 to TRBJ2-1; no clear D gene. CDR1 is MNHNS, CDR2 SASEGT, per germline. CDR3 length: 12 amino acids. V lost 5 bases, J lost 5 bases, and 7 bases lay in between. CDR3 protein: CASSPQNNEQFF. CDR3 DNA: TGTGCCAGCAGTCCCCAGAACAATGAGCAGTTCTTC.

This clonotype has just a few counts. The chain couples TRBV7-9 to TRBJ2-7; D remains unclear. The V end was cut by 5 bases, the J end by 5 bases, with 10 bases between. The CDR3 has 12 amino acids. Germline V gives CDR1 SEHNR, CDR2 FQNEAQ (reference sequence). CDR3 nucleotide sequence: TGTGCCAGCAGCGATTCGTCTCACGAGCAGTACTTC. Translation gives CASSDSSHEQYF.

This clonotype was found many times. V usage is TRBV4-1 and J usage is TRBJ2-7, with TRBD1 matching over 9 bases. Trimming cost V 1 base and J 5 bases; bases outside gene matches: 12. This CDR3 spans 17 amino acids. Germline assignment: CDR1 MGHRA and CDR2 YSYEKL. DNA for the CDR3: TGCGCCAGCAGCCAAGTTCCCGGTCTACAGGGGGCCAACGAGCAGTACTTC. Translated: CASSQVPGLQGANEQYF.